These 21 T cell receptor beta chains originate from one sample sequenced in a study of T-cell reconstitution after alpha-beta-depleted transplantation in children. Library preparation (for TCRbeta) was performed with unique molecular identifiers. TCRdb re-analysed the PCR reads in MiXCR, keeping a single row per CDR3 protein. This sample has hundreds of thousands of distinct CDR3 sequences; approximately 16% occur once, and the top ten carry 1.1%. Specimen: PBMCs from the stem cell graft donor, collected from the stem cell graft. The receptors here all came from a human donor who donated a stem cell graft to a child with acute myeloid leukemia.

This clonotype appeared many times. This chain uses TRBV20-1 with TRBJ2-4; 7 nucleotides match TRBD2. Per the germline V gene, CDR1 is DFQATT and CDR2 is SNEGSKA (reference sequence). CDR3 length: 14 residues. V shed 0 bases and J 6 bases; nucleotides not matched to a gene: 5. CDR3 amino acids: CSARDLGEGNIQYF. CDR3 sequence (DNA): TGCAGTGCTAGAGATCTAGGGGAGGGAAACATTCAGTACTTC.

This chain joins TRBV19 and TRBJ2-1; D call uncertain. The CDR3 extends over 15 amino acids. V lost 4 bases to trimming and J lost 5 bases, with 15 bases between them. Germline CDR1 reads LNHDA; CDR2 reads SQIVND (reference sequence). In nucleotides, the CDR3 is TGTGCCAGTAGTAGTGGCAGGAGCCCCGACAATGAGCAGTTCTTC. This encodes CASSSGRSPDNEQFF. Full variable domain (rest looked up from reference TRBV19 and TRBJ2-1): DGGITQSPKYLFRKEGQNVTLSCEQNLNHDAMYWYRQDPGQGLRLIYYSQIVNDFQKGDIAEGYSVSREKKESFPLTVTSAQKNPTAFYLCASSSGRSPDNEQFFGPGTRLTVL.

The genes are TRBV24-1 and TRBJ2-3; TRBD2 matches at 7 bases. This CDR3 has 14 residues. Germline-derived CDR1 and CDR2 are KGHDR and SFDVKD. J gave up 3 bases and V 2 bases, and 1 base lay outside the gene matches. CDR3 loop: CATSDWEGTDTQYF. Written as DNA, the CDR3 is TGTGCCACCAGTGATTGGGAGGGGACAGATACGCAGTATTTT.

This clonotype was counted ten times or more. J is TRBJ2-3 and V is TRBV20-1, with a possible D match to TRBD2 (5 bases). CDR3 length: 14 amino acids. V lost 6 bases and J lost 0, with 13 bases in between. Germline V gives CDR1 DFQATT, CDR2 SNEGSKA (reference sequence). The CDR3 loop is CSAEPSRSTDTQYF. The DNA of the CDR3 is TGCAGTGCGGAACCTAGCAGGAGCACAGATACGCAGTATTTT.

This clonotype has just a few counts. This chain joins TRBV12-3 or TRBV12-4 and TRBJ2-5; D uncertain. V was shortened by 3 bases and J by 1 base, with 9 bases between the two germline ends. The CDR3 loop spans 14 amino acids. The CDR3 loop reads CASSFGKGQETQYF. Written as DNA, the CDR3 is TGTGCCAGCAGTTTTGGGAAGGGCCAAGAGACCCAGTACTTC.

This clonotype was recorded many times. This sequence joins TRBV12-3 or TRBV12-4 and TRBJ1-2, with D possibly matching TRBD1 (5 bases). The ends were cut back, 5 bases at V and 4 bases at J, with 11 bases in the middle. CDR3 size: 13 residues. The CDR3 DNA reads TGTGCCAGCAGTGACGGGACCCTCTATGGCTACACCTTC. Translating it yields CASSDGTLYGYTF.

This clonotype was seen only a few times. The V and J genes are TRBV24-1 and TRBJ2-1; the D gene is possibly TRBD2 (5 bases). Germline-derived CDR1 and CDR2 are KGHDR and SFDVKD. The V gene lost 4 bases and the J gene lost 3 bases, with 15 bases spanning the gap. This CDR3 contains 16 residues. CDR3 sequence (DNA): TGTGCCACCAGTGAATCCGGGAACCCCTACTACAATGAGCAGTTCTTC. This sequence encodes CATSESGNPYYNEQFF.

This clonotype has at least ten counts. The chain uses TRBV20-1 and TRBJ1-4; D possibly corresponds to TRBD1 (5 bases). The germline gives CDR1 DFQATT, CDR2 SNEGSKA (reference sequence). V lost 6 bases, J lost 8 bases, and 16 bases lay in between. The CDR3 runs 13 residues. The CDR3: CSALGGGQEKLFF. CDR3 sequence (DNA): TGCAGTGCCCTGGGGGGAGGGCAGGAAAAACTGTTTTTT.

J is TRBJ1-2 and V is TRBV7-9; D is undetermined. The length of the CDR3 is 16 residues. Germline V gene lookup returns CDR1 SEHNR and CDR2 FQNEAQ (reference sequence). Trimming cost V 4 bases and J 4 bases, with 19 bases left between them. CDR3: CASSSLLRPGPYGYTF. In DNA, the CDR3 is TGTGCCAGCAGCTCGCTTTTAAGACCGGGCCCCTATGGCTACACCTTC. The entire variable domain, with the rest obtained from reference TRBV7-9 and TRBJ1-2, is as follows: DTGVSQNPRHKITKRGQNVTFRCDPISEHNRLYWYRQTLGQGPEFLTYFQNEAQLEKSRLLSDRFSAERPKGSFSTLEIQRTEQGDSAMYLCASSSLLRPGPYGYTFGSGTRLTVV.

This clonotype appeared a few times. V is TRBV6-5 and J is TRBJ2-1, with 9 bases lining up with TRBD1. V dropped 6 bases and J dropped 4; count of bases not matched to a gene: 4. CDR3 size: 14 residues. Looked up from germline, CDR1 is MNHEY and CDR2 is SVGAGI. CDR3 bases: TGTGCCAGCAGCCGGGACAGGGTATACAATGAGCAGTTCTTC. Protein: CASSRDRVYNEQFF.

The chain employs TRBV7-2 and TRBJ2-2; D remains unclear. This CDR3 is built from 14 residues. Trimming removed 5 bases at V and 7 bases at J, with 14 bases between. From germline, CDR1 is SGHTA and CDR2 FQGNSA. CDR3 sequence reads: CASSPRANDGELFF. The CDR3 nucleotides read TGTGCCAGCAGCCCTCGCGCGAATGACGGGGAGCTGTTTTTT.

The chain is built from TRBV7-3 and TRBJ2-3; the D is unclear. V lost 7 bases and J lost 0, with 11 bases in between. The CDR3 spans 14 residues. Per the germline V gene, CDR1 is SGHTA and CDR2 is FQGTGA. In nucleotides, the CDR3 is TGTGCCAGCAAGGACCAATCTAGCACAGATACGCAGTATTTT. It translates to CASKDQSSTDTQYF.

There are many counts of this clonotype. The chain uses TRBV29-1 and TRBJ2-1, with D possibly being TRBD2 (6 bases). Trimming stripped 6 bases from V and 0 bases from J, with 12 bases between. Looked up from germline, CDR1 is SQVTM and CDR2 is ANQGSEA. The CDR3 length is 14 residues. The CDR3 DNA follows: TGCAGCGTGCGGGACTCCAACTCCTACAATGAGCAGTTCTTC. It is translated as CSVRDSNSYNEQFF.

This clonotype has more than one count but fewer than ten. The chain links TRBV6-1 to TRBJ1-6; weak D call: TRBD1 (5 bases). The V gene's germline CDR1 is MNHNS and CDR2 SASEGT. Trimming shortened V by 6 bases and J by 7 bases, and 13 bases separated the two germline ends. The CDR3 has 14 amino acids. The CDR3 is CASREGRDNSPLHF. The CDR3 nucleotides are TGTGCCAGCAGAGAGGGCAGGGACAATTCACCCCTCCACTTT.

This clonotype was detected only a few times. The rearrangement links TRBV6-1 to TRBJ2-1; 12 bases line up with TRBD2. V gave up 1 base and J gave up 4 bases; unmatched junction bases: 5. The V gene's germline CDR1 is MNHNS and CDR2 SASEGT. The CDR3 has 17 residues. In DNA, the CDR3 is TGTGCCAGCAGTGAAGGACTAGCGGGGGATCTTTACAATGAGCAGTTCTTC. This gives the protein CASSEGLAGDLYNEQFF.

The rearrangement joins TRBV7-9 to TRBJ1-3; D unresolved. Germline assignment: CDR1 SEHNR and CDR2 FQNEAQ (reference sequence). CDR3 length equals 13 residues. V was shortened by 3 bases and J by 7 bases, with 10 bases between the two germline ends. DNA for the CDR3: TGTGCCAGCAGCTTGCCATTCAGCAACACCATATATTTT. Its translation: CASSLPFSNTIYF.

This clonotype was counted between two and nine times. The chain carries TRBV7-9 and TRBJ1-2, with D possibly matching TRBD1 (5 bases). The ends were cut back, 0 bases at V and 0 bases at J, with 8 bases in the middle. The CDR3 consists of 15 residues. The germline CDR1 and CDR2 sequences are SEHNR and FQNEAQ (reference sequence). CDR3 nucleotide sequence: TGTGCCAGCAGCTTAGCCGGGGCAGCTAACTATGGCTACACCTTC. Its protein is CASSLAGAANYGYTF.

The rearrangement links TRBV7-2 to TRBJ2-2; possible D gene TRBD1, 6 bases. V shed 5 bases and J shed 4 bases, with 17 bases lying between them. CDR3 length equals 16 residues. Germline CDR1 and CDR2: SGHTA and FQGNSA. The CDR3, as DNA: TGTGCCAGCAGCCCCGGACCCCTCAGGGGCACCGGGGAGCTGTTTTTT. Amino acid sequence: CASSPGPLRGTGELFF.

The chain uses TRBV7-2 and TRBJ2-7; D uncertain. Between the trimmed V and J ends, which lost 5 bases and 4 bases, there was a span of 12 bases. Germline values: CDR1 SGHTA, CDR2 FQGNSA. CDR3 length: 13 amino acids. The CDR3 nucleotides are TGTGCCAGCAGCCCCCGGGTAGGGTACGAGCAGTACTTC. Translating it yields CASSPRVGYEQYF.

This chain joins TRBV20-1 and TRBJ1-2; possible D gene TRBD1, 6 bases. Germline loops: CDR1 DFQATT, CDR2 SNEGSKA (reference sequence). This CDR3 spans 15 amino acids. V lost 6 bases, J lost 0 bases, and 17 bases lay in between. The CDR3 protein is CSAPRVRGANYGYTF. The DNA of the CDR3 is TGCAGTGCCCCGAGGGTCAGGGGAGCTAACTATGGCTACACCTTC.

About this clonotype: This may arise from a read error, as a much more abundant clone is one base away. The CDR3 spells CASSLGQGSNTVAFF. CDR3 DNA: TGTGCCAGCAGTCTCGGACAGGGGAGTAACACTGTAGCTTTCTTT. The chain is built from TRBV12-3 or TRBV12-4 and TRBJ1-1; 9 bases map to TRBD1. This CDR3 contains 15 residues.